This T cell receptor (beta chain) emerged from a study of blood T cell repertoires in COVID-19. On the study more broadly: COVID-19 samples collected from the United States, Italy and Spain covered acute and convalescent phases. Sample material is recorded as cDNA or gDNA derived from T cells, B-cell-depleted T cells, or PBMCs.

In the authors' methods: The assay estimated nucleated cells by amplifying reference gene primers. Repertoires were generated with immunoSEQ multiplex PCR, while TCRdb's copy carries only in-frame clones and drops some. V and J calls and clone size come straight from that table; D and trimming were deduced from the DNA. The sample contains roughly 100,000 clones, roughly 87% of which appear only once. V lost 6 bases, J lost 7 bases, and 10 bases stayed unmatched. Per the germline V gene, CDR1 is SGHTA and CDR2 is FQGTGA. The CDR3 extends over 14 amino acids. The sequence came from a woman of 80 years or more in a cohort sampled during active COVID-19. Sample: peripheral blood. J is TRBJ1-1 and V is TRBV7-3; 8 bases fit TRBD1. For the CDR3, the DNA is TGTGCCAGCAGAGATACAGGGGGTACTGGTGAAGCTTTCTTT. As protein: CASRDTGGTGEAFF.